A selection of T cell receptor beta chains follows, all from one sample in a study of CXCR3-negative and CXCR3-positive naive CD8 T cells. TCRdb reprocessed the 5' RACE reads, with one entry per CDR3 protein and no DNA. This sample's table reports over 20,000 distinct CDR3 sequences. Sequenced input: naive CXCR3- CD8+ T cells from blood. The source of these receptors is a human donor in good health. Some clones in this sample may be carry-over from other donors' samples. Both conserved end residues are part of each CDR3. Size is omitted from some rows. Given values are once, few, many or a class for expanded clones.

size	V	J	CDR3
medium-sized	TRBV6-5	TRBJ1-6	CASSYGGDSYNSPLHF
-	TRBV6-5	TRBJ2-3	CASSSRTSRTFYTQYF
-	TRBV29-1	TRBJ1-2	CSVIWTEQFYGYTF
-	TRBV15	TRBJ1-2	CATSRDDGPGTESLGYGYTF
-	TRBV29-1	TRBJ2-1	CSVDGRVADEQFF
medium-sized	TRBV4-3	TRBJ2-1	CASSRGTLASGGHEQFF
-	TRBV3-1	TRBJ2-1	CASFGQGPHEQFF
-	TRBV7-9	TRBJ2-1	CASSSGLAGPNNEQFF
-	TRBV21-1	TRBJ1-4	CASTMTGRNEKLFF
-	TRBV28	TRBJ1-2	CASSFEDRGGYTF
-	TRBV27	TRBJ1-2	CASSLGISGGYTF
-	TRBV29-1	TRBJ1-2	CSVEITGTTPNYGYTF
medium-sized	TRBV7-6	TRBJ2-7	CASSRRSSYEQYF
-	TRBV4-3	TRBJ1-1	CASSQGPANTQAFF
-	TRBV20-1	TRBJ2-2	CSARDPLGLVTGELFF
medium-sized	TRBV10-1	TRBJ1-1	CASSESVGENTEAFF
-	TRBV14	TRBJ2-7	CASSLGAVRIASYEQYF
-	TRBV9	TRBJ2-1	CASSKGGGSYNEQFF
-	TRBV28	TRBJ2-5	CASRQGDETQYF
-	TRBV20-1	TRBJ2-3	CSARASGRTDTQYF
-	TRBV6-2/TRBV6-3	TRBJ1-1	CASSYGPRDTEAFF
-	TRBV6-5	TRBJ2-5	CASSYSRGGQETQYF
medium-sized	TRBV3-1	TRBJ2-7	CASSQALRGLNYEQYF
-	TRBV7-9	TRBJ2-1	CASRSSGGPNEQFF
-	TRBV29-1	TRBJ2-7	CSVEGQGSDEQYF
-	TRBV10-3	TRBJ2-7	CAISESETPYEQYF
-	TRBV3-1	TRBJ1-1	CASSQGETEAFF
medium-sized	TRBV11-2	TRBJ2-4	CASSLESDRGLAKNIQYF
-	TRBV29-1	TRBJ2-5	CSVERRGGLETQYF
-	TRBV7-9	TRBJ1-1	CASSLAGAAEAFF
-	TRBV6-4	TRBJ2-3	CASSDSPHVSDTQYF
-	TRBV7-2	TRBJ1-6	CASSFLPGSPLHF
-	TRBV11-2	TRBJ2-7	CASSLALQGAFF
-	TRBV6-4	TRBJ1-1	CASSADSGGGREAFF
-	TRBV9	TRBJ2-5	CASSPLGFAGGPGETQYF
-	TRBV2	TRBJ2-1	CASKGTESYNEQFF
-	TRBV12-3/TRBV12-4	TRBJ2-5	CASSLVLAGVETQYF
-	TRBV28	TRBJ1-5	CASSLGGMGNQPQHF
medium-sized	TRBV6-2/TRBV6-3	TRBJ1-1	CASSRPWSEAFF
-	TRBV29-1	TRBJ2-1	CSPLIVGYGEQFF
-	TRBV20-1	TRBJ2-3	CSARGSSGLWVTDTQYF
-	TRBV20-1	TRBJ2-2	CSARDRVRSNTGELFF
medium-sized	TRBV5-6	TRBJ2-1	CASSSVGTSEQFF
-	TRBV28	TRBJ1-1	CASSVTGLPRTEAFF
-	TRBV7-8	TRBJ2-3	CASSPVTAISTDTQYF
-	TRBV28	TRBJ2-1	CASTPDSIYNEQFF
-	TRBV2	TRBJ2-6	CASSATSSGANVLTF
-	TRBV12-3/TRBV12-4	TRBJ1-1	CANRGDTEAFF
-	TRBV14	TRBJ1-2	CASSQVRTGLGYTF
-	TRBV28	TRBJ2-1	CASTIRGLNEQFF
-	TRBV5-1	TRBJ1-6	CASSLNRDSPLHF
-	TRBV27	TRBJ2-7	CASSWAGPYEQYF
-	TRBV10-3	TRBJ2-1	CATESSSTQGIYVEQFF
-	TRBV6-5	TRBJ1-1	CASSYSLEDRRGAFF
-	TRBV5-1	TRBJ2-7	CASSLVSDSSYEQYF
-	TRBV15	TRBJ2-2	CATSRVFARDREITGELFF
-	TRBV11-2	TRBJ2-1	CASRPGTGSNEQFF
-	TRBV9	TRBJ2-1	CASSAGTSNEQFF
-	TRBV29-1	TRBJ1-1	CSVRGPNTEAFF
-	TRBV7-6	TRBJ2-7	CASSPRGLGPGEQYF